The 18 T cell receptor beta chains below all came from one sample that was sequenced in a study of cytomegalovirus exposure and HLA in healthy donors. 60 Vbeta and 13 Jbeta primers were used in PCR. The repertoire was sequenced with immunoSEQ multiplex PCR; TCRdb's copy has only in-frame clones and lacks some. The table shows some 150,000 clones, with over 60% occurring only once. The sequencing sample was made of PBMCs. Every receptor here comes from a woman aged 30 to 39 in good health and CMV-seronegative.

The chain is built from TRBV6-5 and TRBJ1-5, with TRBD1 matching over 8 bases. The V and J ends lost 6 bases and 6 bases, in that order; junction bases with no gene match: 7. The V gene's germline CDR1 is MNHEY and CDR2 SVGAGI. The CDR3 is 14 residues long. CDR3 sequence: CASSPTGGGQPQHF. DNA of the CDR3: TGTGCCAGCAGCCCCACAGGGGGGGGTCAGCCCCAGCATTTT.

The CDR3: CASSLATGWGETQYF. CDR3 in DNA: TGTGCCAGCAGCTTAGCAACAGGGTGGGGAGAGACCCAGTACTTC. The chain has TRBV7-2 and TRBJ2-5; weak D call: TRBD1 (6 bases). V was shortened by 0 bases and J by 4 bases, with 12 bases between the two germline ends. CDR1 is SGHTA, CDR2 FQGNSA, per germline. The CDR3 has 15 residues.

V and J are TRBV4-1 and TRBJ1-6; no clear D gene. Trimming removed 3 bases from V and 0 bases from J, with 12 bases in between. The CDR3 has 17 amino acids. Germline-derived CDR1 and CDR2 are MGHRA and YSYEKL. The DNA of the CDR3 is TGCGCCAGCAGCCACCATGCGGGGAGCTCCTATAATTCACCCCTCCACTTT. This codes for CASSHHAGSSYNSPLHF.

The V and J genes are TRBV7-9 and TRBJ2-2, with 9 bases lining up with TRBD2. Germline V CDR1 and CDR2: SEHNR, FQNEAQ (reference sequence). V shed 7 bases and J 0 bases; nucleotides not matched to a gene: 12. The CDR3 consists of 18 residues. The DNA for the CDR3 is TGTGCCAGCACGTTACCAGCGGGAGGTGAGACGAACACCGGGGAGCTGTTTTTT. Protein sequence: CASTLPAGGETNTGELFF. Variable domain in full (rest from reference TRBV7-9 and TRBJ2-2): DTGVSQNPRHKITKRGQNVTFRCDPISEHNRLYWYRQTLGQGPEFLTYFQNEAQLEKSRLLSDRFSAERPKGSFSTLEIQRTEQGDSAMYLCASTLPAGGETNTGELFFGEGSRLTVL.

The CDR3 nucleotides read TGTGCCAGCAGCTCGCCAGGGCGGACTGAAGCTTTCTTT. This encodes CASSSPGRTEAFF. This chain links TRBV27 with TRBJ1-1; tentative D call: TRBD1 (5 bases). The CDR3 covers 13 residues. Trimming left V 6 bases short and J 5 bases short, with 13 bases between. Germline CDR1 and CDR2: MNHEY and SMNVEV (reference sequence).

CDR3 residues: CASSPNRGPNTEAFF. The CDR3 coding sequence is TGTGCCAGCAGCCCCAACAGGGGACCCAACACTGAAGCTTTCTTT. This chain connects TRBV7-9 to TRBJ1-1; 7 bases are shared with TRBD1. The CDR3 runs to 15 residues. V dropped 5 bases and J dropped 2; count of bases not matched to a gene: 8. Germline CDR1 and CDR2: SEHNR and FQNEAQ (reference sequence).

The chain recombines TRBV6-5 with TRBJ1-1; 11 nucleotides match TRBD1. With 4 bases clipped from V and 10 bases from J, the junction kept 8 bases outside the gene matches. This CDR3 contains 14 residues. Per the germline V gene, CDR1 is MNHEY and CDR2 is SVGAGI. Written as DNA, the CDR3 is TGTGCCAGCAGTTCGCCCGGGACAGGGGGGGCAGCTTTCTTT. Translating it yields CASSSPGTGGAAFF.

This clone has just a few counts. The chain employs TRBV7-3 and TRBJ1-5; unclear D gene. Germline-derived CDR1 and CDR2 are SGHTA and FQGTGA. The CDR3 length is 14 residues. V lost 0 bases, J lost 3 bases, and 6 bases lay in between. The CDR3 sequence is CASSLTGDNQPQHF. The CDR3 bases are TGTGCCAGCAGCTTAACAGGAGACAATCAGCCCCAGCATTTT.

The chain joins TRBV10-3 to TRBJ2-2, with 14 bases that match TRBD2. The CDR3 is 17 amino acids. Germline values: CDR1 ENHRY, CDR2 SYGVKD. V shed 6 bases, J shed 2 bases, and the junction held 5 bases outside the gene matches. The CDR3 nucleotides read TGTGCCATCAGGGGACTAGCGGGAGTAGGCAACACCGGGGAGCTGTTTTTT. It translates to CAIRGLAGVGNTGELFF.

The J gene is TRBJ1-2, the V gene TRBV25-1; D possibly corresponds to TRBD1 (5 bases). Looked up from germline, CDR1 is MGHDK and CDR2 is SYGVNS. V was shortened by 1 base and J by 7 bases, with 10 bases between the two germline ends. This CDR3 has 13 amino acids. In DNA form, the CDR3 reads TGTGCCAGCAGTGAATCTGGGACTGTTGGCTACACCTTC. Translated, it gives CASSESGTVGYTF.

This clone has only a few counts. The chain employs TRBV27 and TRBJ1-2; D perhaps matches TRBD1 (6 bases). V lost 4 bases, J lost 1 base, and 22 bases lay in between. Germline-derived CDR1 and CDR2 are MNHEY and SMNVEV (reference sequence). CDR3 size: 18 residues. The CDR3 bases are TGTGCCAGCAGTTCGCTTTGGGGACGGGGGGCGTTTAACTATGGCTACACCTTC. Protein: CASSSLWGRGAFNYGYTF.

The chain couples TRBV5-1 to TRBJ1-2; possibly TRBD1 for D (6 bases). CDR3 length equals 15 residues. Looked up from germline, CDR1 is SGHRS and CDR2 is YFSETQ. The V end lost 1 base, the J end lost 1 base, and 11 bases lay between the germline ends. The CDR3 nucleotides are TGCGCCAGCAGCTTGACAGGGAATAATAACTATGGCTACACCTTC. The encoded protein is CASSLTGNNNYGYTF.

A remark on this clone: A junction end diverges from the germline sequence, so it may reflect a read error. The rearrangement uses TRBV7-7 and TRBJ2-5; 10 bases are a match to TRBD1. The CDR3 has 16 amino acids. Germline V gives CDR1 SSHAT, CDR2 FNYEAQ (reference sequence). The CDR3 coding sequence is TGTGCCAGCAGCTTGGACTCGGGACAGGGGATAGAGGCCCAGTACTTC. As protein: CASSLDSGQGIEAQYF.

The DNA for the CDR3 is TGTGCCAGCAGCTTAGTGGAGAGCTCTGGAAACACCATATATTTT. Translation: CASSLVESSGNTIYF. The chain has TRBV7-2 and TRBJ1-3; no clear D gene. The germline V gene has CDR1 SGHTA and CDR2 FQGNSA. The CDR3 covers 15 residues. V lost 1 base and J 0 bases, leaving 7 bases between the germline ends. Full variable domain (remainder filled in from reference TRBV7-2 and TRBJ1-3): GAGVSQSPSNKVTEKGKDVELRCDPISGHTALYWYRQSLGQGLEFLIYFQGNSAPDKSGLPSDRFSAERTGGSVSTLTIQRTQQEDSAVYLCASSLVESSGNTIYFGEGSWLTVV.

The chain carries TRBV14 and TRBJ2-1; D not certain. Germline CDR1 reads SGHDN; CDR2 reads FVKESK. CDR3 length: 15 residues. V was cut by 0 bases and J by 0 bases, with 6 bases left in between. The CDR3 loop is CASSQDHSSYNEQFF. In DNA form, the CDR3 reads TGTGCCAGCAGCCAAGACCATAGCTCCTACAATGAGCAGTTCTTC.

The chain links TRBV29-1 to TRBJ2-7; D is unclear. V lost 3 bases, J lost 5 bases, and 11 bases lay in between. The CDR3 length is 12 residues. Germline values: CDR1 SQVTM, CDR2 ANQGSEA. The CDR3: CSVDLLGNEQYF. For the CDR3, the DNA is TGCAGCGTTGATCTCCTCGGTAACGAGCAGTACTTC.

This chain connects TRBV2 to TRBJ2-3; D gene unclear. The CDR3 has 14 amino acids. Trimming shortened V by 6 bases and J by 2 bases, and 12 bases separated the two germline ends. Germline V lookup: CDR1 SNHLY, CDR2 FYNNEI. CDR3 DNA: TGTGCCAGCAGACTTCAAGTCCTCACAGATACGCAGTATTTT. Its protein product is CASRLQVLTDTQYF.

The J gene is TRBJ2-7, the V gene TRBV27; 10 positions agree with TRBD1. Germline values: CDR1 MNHEY, CDR2 SMNVEV (reference sequence). This CDR3 comprises 14 residues. V gave up 3 bases and J gave up 6 bases; unmatched junction bases: 5. CDR3 sequence (DNA): TGTGCCAGCAGTTTGGGGACAGGGGTTGGCGAGCAGTACTTC. Translated, it gives CASSLGTGVGEQYF.